This is a list of T cell receptor beta chains from one sample in a study of monozygotic twins with inflammatory bowel disease. From the 5' RACE reads, TCRdb lists one entry per CDR3 protein and no DNA. Here the sample table reports 200,000 to 250,000 distinct CDR3 sequences. Sequenced input: blood. The receptors stem from a human donor with ulcerative colitis or Crohn's disease, or a healthy co-twin of an affected twin (not recorded which). Each CDR3 is given with its conserved first and last residue. Each record gives: V gene, J gene, CDR3 protein.

V: TRBV9
J: TRBJ2-1
CDR3: CASSEGTSGYNEQFF

V: TRBV4-2
J: TRBJ2-1
CDR3: CASSQDAGTSGGPSYNEQFF

V: TRBV6-5
J: TRBJ2-1
CDR3: CASSYFDQRGYNEQFF

V: TRBV20-1
J: TRBJ2-3
CDR3: CSARMAGVGDTQYF

V: TRBV12-3/TRBV12-4
J: TRBJ1-5
CDR3: CASSFQQVLGPQHF

V: TRBV20-1
J: TRBJ1-5
CDR3: CSARGVYSNQPQHF

V: TRBV20-1
J: TRBJ2-1
CDR3: CSARGKLETNEQFF

V: TRBV5-6
J: TRBJ1-5
CDR3: CASSYRGSNQPQHF

V: TRBV12-3/TRBV12-4
J: TRBJ2-4
CDR3: CTSARSKVAKNIQYF

V: TRBV9
J: TRBJ2-7
CDR3: CASSAGQWFYEQYF

V: TRBV20-1
J: TRBJ2-7
CDR3: CSAILPSGGYEQYF

V: TRBV5-1
J: TRBJ2-2
CDR3: CASSLVASGTNTGELFF

V: TRBV5-1
J: TRBJ2-2
CDR3: CASSPGTPGTGELFF

V: TRBV6-1
J: TRBJ1-2
CDR3: CASSESGSTSGYTF

V: TRBV29-1
J: TRBJ1-1
CDR3: CSVRKSGTGVLSEAFF

V: TRBV20-1
J: TRBJ2-7
CDR3: CSARDPYSPYEQYF